The 14 T cell receptor beta chains below all came from one sample that was sequenced in a study of naive and memory T cell subsets. Both TRBC1 and TRBC2 were covered by a beta constant-region primer of two equimolar oligonucleotides. MiXCR was run by TCRdb on the UMI-ligation and nested PCR reads, yielding one entry per CDR3 protein. The profile shows about 90,000 distinct CDR3 sequences, around 6.5% of them singletons. Material: central memory CD4+ T cells from blood. The receptors originated from a human donor in good health.

This clonotype was picked up many times. The rearrangement joins TRBV11-2 to TRBJ1-2; no clear D. Germline assignment: CDR1 SGHAT and CDR2 FQNNGV. The ends were cut back, 3 bases at V and 6 bases at J, with 14 bases in the middle. The CDR3 totals 14 residues. CDR3 loop: CASSFYPSRDGYTF. CDR3 DNA: TGTGCCAGCAGCTTCTACCCGTCAAGGGATGGCTACACCTTC.

This clonotype was seen a handful of times. V is TRBV6-6 and J is TRBJ1-3; TRBD1 is a possible D gene (6 bases). The length of the CDR3 is 14 residues. In germline, CDR1 is MNHNY, CDR2 SVGAGI (reference sequence). V lost 8 bases and J lost 0, with 11 bases in between. Here the CDR3 reads CASQGGGSGNTIYF. CDR3 sequence (DNA): TGTGCCAGCCAAGGGGGGGGCTCTGGAAACACCATATATTTT.

This clonotype was seen many times. The chain joins TRBV6-2 or TRBV6-3 to TRBJ1-5, with D possibly matching TRBD1 (5 bases). CDR1 is MNHEY and CDR2 is SVGEGT in the germline V gene. V was clipped by 6 bases and J by 4 bases, with 22 bases between them. The CDR3 runs 17 residues. This CDR3 reads CASSIQRQRDLNQPQHF. In DNA form, the CDR3 reads TGTGCCAGCAGCATACAGAGGCAAAGGGACCTTAATCAGCCCCAGCATTTT.

In this sample, this clonotype turned up many times. J is TRBJ2-3 and V is TRBV5-4, with D possibly TRBD2 on 6 matching bases. Trimming removed 4 bases from V and 4 bases from J, with 19 bases in between. This CDR3 is built from 16 residues. CDR1 and CDR2 from the germline V gene are SGHNT and YYREEE (reference sequence). CDR3 DNA sequence: TGTGCCAGCAGCCACCGACTAGGGATTAACGCAGATACGCAGTATTTT. It translates to CASSHRLGINADTQYF. The whole variable domain, remainder taken from reference TRBV5-4 and TRBJ2-3, is ETGVTQSPTHLIKTRGQQVTLRCSSQSGHNTVSWYQQALGQGPQFIFQYYREEENGRGNFPPRFSGLQFPNYSSELNVNALELDDSALYLCASSHRLGINADTQYFGPGTRLTVL.

This clonotype was found many times. The chain couples TRBV7-8 to TRBJ2-1; TRBD2 matches at 11 bases. Per the germline V gene, CDR1 is SGHVS and CDR2 is FQNEAQ. The junction had 7 bases not matched to a gene; V was cut back by 4 bases and J by 5 bases. The CDR3 is made up of 16 amino acids. DNA of the CDR3: TGTGCCAGCAGCTCTAGGCTGACTAGCGGGAACAATGAGCAGTTCTTC. Its protein product is CASSSRLTSGNNEQFF. Filled out from reference TRBV7-8 and TRBJ2-1, the complete variable domain reads GAGVSQSPRYKVAKRGQDVALRCDPISGHVSLFWYQQALGQGPEFLTYFQNEAQLDKSGLPSDRFFAERPEGSVSTLKIQRTQQEDSAVYLCASSSRLTSGNNEQFFGPGTRLTVL.

This clonotype was seen at least ten times. The chain uses TRBV7-2 and TRBJ2-3; 10 bases agree with TRBD2. In germline, CDR1 is SGHTA, CDR2 FQGNSA. Trimming removed 1 base from V and 7 bases from J; junction bases left unmatched: 14. The CDR3 spans 18 residues. The CDR3 region has the DNA TGTGCCAGCAGCTTAGGAAAAGCGGGAGGGCGAGGGCGGAATACGCAGTATTTT. It codes for CASSLGKAGGRGRNTQYF. The full variable domain, with the rest looked up from reference TRBV7-2 and TRBJ2-3, is GAGVSQSPSNKVTEKGKDVELRCDPISGHTALYWYRQSLGQGLEFLIYFQGNSAPDKSGLPSDRFSAERTGGSVSTLTIQRTQQEDSAVYLCASSLGKAGGRGRNTQYFGPGTRLTVL.

This clonotype was recorded at least ten times. V usage is TRBV18 and J usage is TRBJ1-6; D not certain. Germline V CDR1 and CDR2: KGHSH, LQKENI. V lost 3 bases to trimming and J lost 5 bases, with 11 bases between them. The CDR3 spans 15 residues. CDR3: CASSPAGPHNSPLHF. CDR3 coding DNA: TGTGCCAGCTCACCTGCGGGCCCCCATAATTCACCCCTCCACTTT.

V gene TRBV12-3 or TRBV12-4 combines with J gene TRBJ1-1, with D perhaps TRBD1 (5 bases). V gave up 5 bases and J gave up 0 bases, with 13 bases separating them. This CDR3 spans 15 amino acids. The CDR3 reads CASSRPGRMNTEAFF. The CDR3 coding sequence is TGTGCCAGCAGTCGACCGGGACGGATGAACACTGAAGCTTTCTTT.

A word on this clonotype: Sequence at one end of the junction differs from germline and may be a read error. The V call is TRBV25-1, the J call TRBJ2-5; maybe TRBD1 (6 bases). The CDR3 is 12 residues long. Germline V gene lookup returns CDR1 MGHDK and CDR2 SYGVNS. The CDR3 loop reads CASSELVGALRF. CDR3 nucleotide sequence: TGTGCCAGCAGTGAACTTGTGGGGGCCCTCCGCTTC.

This clonotype was recorded many times. The gene calls are TRBV5-6 and TRBJ2-3; perhaps TRBD1 as D (5 bases). The germline V gene encodes CDR1 SGHDT and CDR2 YYEEEE. The CDR3 covers 13 residues. Trimming took 4 bases from V and 2 from J, leaving 8 bases between them. CDR3 in DNA: TGTGCCAGCAGCCGCAGGGACACAGATACGCAGTATTTT. Its protein product is CASSRRDTDTQYF.

There are many counts of this clonotype. V usage is TRBV20-1 and J usage is TRBJ2-4; D is uncertain. This CDR3 is 16 amino acids long. Trimming removed 0 bases at V and 0 bases at J, with 12 bases between. Germline assignment: CDR1 DFQATT and CDR2 SNEGSKA (reference sequence). This CDR3 is CSARDYRVLAKNIQYF. Written as DNA, the CDR3 is TGCAGTGCTAGAGATTACCGGGTACTAGCCAAAAACATTCAGTACTTC.

The sample holds many counts of this clonotype. The rearrangement joins TRBV5-6 to TRBJ2-7, with D possibly being TRBD2 (7 bases). Germline lookup yields CDR1 SGHDT and CDR2 YYEEEE. The CDR3 covers 14 residues. V was shortened by 0 bases and J by 7 bases, with 14 bases between the two germline ends. The CDR3 DNA follows: TGTGCCAGCAGCTTGGTAGGGGGGGGCCAAGAGCAGTACTTC. It encodes CASSLVGGGQEQYF.

This clonotype was recorded at least ten times. This sequence joins TRBV7-9 and TRBJ2-7; no clear D gene. This CDR3 has 13 amino acids. CDR1 is SEHNR and CDR2 is FQNEAQ in the germline V gene (reference sequence). Trimming stripped 6 bases from V and 5 bases from J, with 14 bases between. DNA of the CDR3: TGTGCCAGCAGTGGGATGGGCGCCGACGAGCAGTACTTC. As protein: CASSGMGADEQYF. Combining the CDR3 with reference TRBV7-9 and TRBJ2-7 gives the whole variable domain DTGVSQNPRHKITKRGQNVTFRCDPISEHNRLYWYRQTLGQGPEFLTYFQNEAQLEKSRLLSDRFSAERPKGSFSTLEIQRTEQGDSAMYLCASSGMGADEQYFGPGTRLTVT.

The sample holds many counts of this clonotype. V gene TRBV20-1 combines with J gene TRBJ2-1; 7 bases line up with TRBD2. The V and J ends lost 4 bases and 2 bases, in that order; junction bases with no gene match: 8. The germline CDR1 and CDR2 sequences are DFQATT and SNEGSKA (reference sequence). This CDR3 has 15 amino acids. The CDR3 region has the DNA TGCAGTGCTAACCCGCGGGGGATCCCCTACAATGAGCAGTTCTTC. Its protein product is CSANPRGIPYNEQFF.